The 17 T cell receptor beta chains presented below share a single source sample, sequenced in a study of cytomegalovirus exposure and HLA in healthy donors. 60 Vbeta and 13 Jbeta primers were used in PCR. Assay used: immunoSEQ multiplex PCR; TCRdb lists only in-frame clones, some missing. Of about 140,000 clones listed, approximately 80% are singletons. The sequencing input was PBMCs. Receptors originate from a male donor in good health and CMV-seronegative.

Written as DNA, the CDR3 is TGCGCCAGCAGCGCACTAGCGGGGGAGACCCAGTACTTC. It specifies CASSALAGETQYF. This rearrangement joins TRBV5-1 to TRBJ2-5; 10 bases map to TRBD2. V shed 4 bases and J 5 bases; nucleotides not matched to a gene: 2. The germline V gene has CDR1 SGHRS and CDR2 YFSETQ. The CDR3 consists of 13 residues. Variable domain in full (rest from reference TRBV5-1 and TRBJ2-5): KAGVTQTPRYLIKTRGQQVTLSCSPISGHRSVSWYQQTPGQGLQFLFEYFSETQRNKGNFPGRFSGRQFSNSRSEMNVSTLELGDSALYLCASSALAGETQYFGPGTRLLVL.

This chain connects TRBV5-1 to TRBJ1-3; D gene uncertain. Germline lookup yields CDR1 SGHRS and CDR2 YFSETQ. Trimming shortened V by 1 base and J by 6 bases, and 11 bases separated the two germline ends. The CDR3 spans 14 residues. As DNA, the CDR3 is TGCGCCAGCAGCTTGACCGGAGCGGTAAACACCATATATTTT. Translating gives CASSLTGAVNTIYF.

Written as DNA, the CDR3 is TGTGCCAGTATGTCCCCCACCGACAGCTACTTTGCAGGGGGTGAAAAACTGTTTTTT. Its translation is CASMSPTDSYFAGGEKLFF. This chain joins TRBV19 and TRBJ1-4; 7 nucleotides align to TRBD1. V lost 7 bases and J lost 7; bases outside the gene matches: 24. CDR1 LNHDA and CDR2 SQIVND come from the germline V gene (reference sequence). The CDR3 sequence is 19 residues long.

The V gene is TRBV7-7, the J gene TRBJ2-1, with 12 bases that match TRBD1. The V segment lost 5 bases and the J segment 8 bases; nucleotides outside the gene matches: 7. The CDR3 runs 15 residues. Germline V gives CDR1 SSHAT, CDR2 FNYEAQ (reference sequence). The CDR3 region is CASSPGTGGFDEQFF. The DNA of the CDR3 is TGTGCCAGCAGCCCGGGGACAGGGGGCTTCGATGAGCAGTTCTTC.

This chain uses TRBV29-1 with TRBJ2-7; 7 bases match TRBD1. This CDR3 is 14 amino acids long. Germline V gene data show CDR1 as SQVTM and CDR2 as ANQGSEA. V lost 7 bases, J lost 5 bases, and 14 bases stayed unmatched. CDR3 sequence reads: CSGRKQGDSHEQYF. In DNA, the CDR3 is TGCAGCGGTCGAAAGCAGGGGGATTCCCACGAGCAGTACTTC.

As DNA, the CDR3 is TGTGCCAGCAGCCATCGGACTAGCGGGAGTGTGACAGATACGCAGTATTTT. Amino acid sequence: CASSHRTSGSVTDTQYF. The rearrangement uses TRBV7-6 and TRBJ2-3; 13 nucleotides line up with TRBD2. Germline loops: CDR1 SGHVS, CDR2 FNYEAQ. With V trimmed by 5 bases and J by 3 bases, 8 bases remained unmatched. This CDR3 has 17 residues.

The rearrangement joins TRBV7-9 to TRBJ2-1, with TRBD2 matching 14 bases. The V gene end was trimmed by 3 bases and the J gene end by 7 bases; junction bases not matched to a gene: 5. Looked up from germline, CDR1 is SEHNR and CDR2 is FQNEAQ (reference sequence). This CDR3 region has 16 residues. CDR3 sequence: CASSFPGLAGVNEQFF. In DNA form, the CDR3 reads TGTGCCAGCAGCTTCCCGGGACTAGCGGGAGTGAATGAGCAGTTCTTC.

The rearrangement links TRBV6-1 to TRBJ2-7, with a weak D call TRBD1 (5 bases). V was shortened by 10 bases and J by 3 bases, with 10 bases between the two germline ends. Germline CDR1 MNHNS, CDR2 SASEGT. This CDR3 contains 11 residues. CDR3 bases: TGTGCCACAGGTACAGGCTACGAGCAGTACTTC. As protein: CATGTGYEQYF.

This clone was seen once. The V and J genes are TRBV6-5 and TRBJ2-5, with 9 positions matching TRBD1. The J call may be in error: the DNA end matches TRBJ2-7 better. Per the germline V gene, CDR1 is MNHEY and CDR2 is SVGAGI. The CDR3 totals 15 residues. The CDR3, as DNA: TGTGCCAGCAGTTACTCGGTACAGGGGGCTCGCGAGCAGTACTTC. Translated, it gives CASSYSVQGAREQYF.

J is TRBJ2-5 and V is TRBV5-4, with D possibly being TRBD2 (6 bases). This CDR3 is 14 amino acids long. Trimming took 0 bases from V and 2 from J, leaving 8 bases between them. Germline lookup yields CDR1 SGHNT and CDR2 YYREEE (reference sequence). The CDR3 nucleotides are TGTGCCAGCAGCTTGGGGCTAGCGCAAGAGACCCAGTACTTC. Protein sequence: CASSLGLAQETQYF.

CDR3 residues: CASSLGGPGTGELFF. CDR3 nucleotides: TGCGCCAGCAGCTTGGGCGGGCCCGGGACCGGGGAGCTGTTTTTT. The chain is built from TRBV5-1 and TRBJ2-2, with D perhaps TRBD2 (5 bases). CDR1 is SGHRS, CDR2 YFSETQ, per germline. The CDR3 spans 15 residues. The V and J ends lost 0 bases and 5 bases respectively, with 11 bases between them.

The rearrangement joins TRBV9 to TRBJ2-3; TRBD2 aligns across 10 bases. The CDR3 is 18 residues long. Per the germline V gene, CDR1 is SGDLS and CDR2 is YYNGEE. Trimming at V came to 4 bases and at J to 2 bases, leaving 13 bases not matched to a gene. CDR3 in DNA: TGTGCCAGCAGCCCCAGAGGCAGCGGGGGGGGCTACACAGATACGCAGTATTTT. Amino acid sequence: CASSPRGSGGGYTDTQYF.

This rearrangement joins TRBV28 to TRBJ2-2; 8 nucleotides agree with TRBD2. The CDR3 contains 15 residues. Germline values: CDR1 MDHEN, CDR2 SYDVKM. The V segment lost 5 bases and the J segment 7 bases; nucleotides outside the gene matches: 9. The CDR3 DNA follows: TGTGCCAGCAGTCTAACGACTAGCGCGGGCGGGGAGCTGTTTTTT. It specifies CASSLTTSAGGELFF.

The chain uses TRBV29-1 and TRBJ1-2; unclear D gene. CDR1 SQVTM and CDR2 ANQGSEA come from the germline V gene. Trimming left V 1 base short and J 9 bases short, with 18 bases between. The CDR3 runs 14 residues. The CDR3 region is CSVEGPGVRKRYTF. The CDR3 region has the DNA TGCAGCGTTGAAGGGCCGGGAGTGAGGAAACGCTACACCTTC.

The chain couples TRBV5-1 to TRBJ2-1; D unclear. The CDR3 loop spans 12 amino acids. Looked up from germline, CDR1 is SGHRS and CDR2 is YFSETQ. Trimming shortened V by 2 bases and J by 8 bases, and 8 bases separated the two germline ends. DNA of the CDR3: TGCGCCAGCAGCTTCTTGGCAGATGAGCAGTTCTTC. It encodes CASSFLADEQFF.

The rearrangement links TRBV28 to TRBJ2-3; 12 nucleotides line up with TRBD2. The CDR3 covers 17 residues. The V segment lost 4 bases and the J segment 3 bases; nucleotides outside the gene matches: 8. CDR1 and CDR2 (germline): MDHEN, SYDVKM. The CDR3 protein is CASSSLTSGSRTDTQYF. The CDR3 DNA follows: TGTGCCAGCAGTTCCCTGACTAGCGGGAGTAGAACAGATACGCAGTATTTT.

The genes are TRBV27 and TRBJ1-1; 8 bases line up with TRBD1. The length of the CDR3 is 15 residues. From germline, CDR1 is MNHEY and CDR2 SMNVEV (reference sequence). Trimming cost V 4 bases and J 0 bases; bases outside gene matches: 4. The CDR3 is CASSSTGVMNTEAFF. CDR3 DNA sequence: TGTGCCAGCAGTTCGACAGGGGTTATGAACACTGAAGCTTTCTTT.